Presented here are 32 T cell receptor beta chains from one specimen sequenced in a study of cytomegalovirus exposure and HLA in healthy donors. Both 60 Vbeta primers and 13 Jbeta primers went into the PCR. Sequencing used immunoSEQ multiplex PCR; TCRdb keeps in-frame clones, though not all of them. The table has roughly 56,000 clones, approximately 85% seen once. Sequenced input: PBMCs. The receptors were gathered from a boy aged 5 to 17 in good health and CMV-seropositive.

V usage is TRBV6-5 and J usage is TRBJ1-1; 9 positions match TRBD1. The CDR3 spans 14 residues. V lost 9 bases, J lost 11 bases, and 16 bases stayed unmatched. Germline-derived CDR1 and CDR2 are MNHEY and SVGAGI. The DNA for the CDR3 is TGTGCCAGTACAGGGGGCTCATGGGGGGGAGATGCTTTCTTT. It translates to CASTGGSWGGDAFF.

The chain combines TRBV7-9 with TRBJ2-7; TRBD1 agrees at 11 bases. Germline trimming cut 4 bases from V and 2 bases from J; bases unmatched to any gene: 7. CDR3 size: 16 residues. CDR1 and CDR2 (germline): SEHNR, FQNEAQ (reference sequence). The chain's CDR3 is CASSSNRDRGAYEQYF. The CDR3 DNA reads as TGTGCCAGCAGCTCCAACCGGGACAGGGGGGCCTACGAGCAGTACTTC.

This clone was seen only once. V usage is TRBV4-1 and J usage is TRBJ1-1; maybe TRBD1 (5 bases). The CDR3 runs 13 residues. Germline V lookup: CDR1 MGHRA, CDR2 YSYEKL. The V end lost 6 bases, the J end lost 1 base, and 9 bases lay between the germline ends. This CDR3 is CASRPTGNTEAFF. The CDR3 DNA reads as TGCGCCAGCAGACCTACAGGGAACACTGAAGCTTTCTTT.

The chain recombines TRBV19 with TRBJ2-2; 7 positions match TRBD2. J lost 5 bases, V lost 1 base, and 4 bases had no gene match. Germline V CDR1 and CDR2: LNHDA, SQIVND (reference sequence). The CDR3 is 15 residues long. The DNA of the CDR3 is TGTGCCAGTAGTATAGCGGGGGGATGGACCGGGGAGCTGTTTTTT. Protein sequence: CASSIAGGWTGELFF.

The chain carries TRBV19 and TRBJ2-6, with D hard to call. This CDR3 is 13 amino acids long. Trimming cost V 7 bases and J 1 base, with 5 bases left between them. CDR1 and CDR2 (germline): LNHDA, SQIVND (reference sequence). As DNA, the CDR3 is TGTGCCAGTACAGTATCTGGGGCCAACGTCCTGACTTTC. Encoded protein: CASTVSGANVLTF.

This clone was seen only a few times. The chain recombines TRBV7-8 with TRBJ2-5, with D possibly matching TRBD1 (7 bases). The CDR3 contains 15 residues. V lost 0 bases, J lost 9 bases, and 17 bases lay in between. Germline assignment: CDR1 SGHVS and CDR2 FQNEAQ. CDR3 protein: CASSLAGAGQSSQYF. CDR3 sequence (DNA): TGTGCCAGCAGCTTAGCCGGGGCGGGACAGTCCTCCCAGTACTTC. The full variable domain, with the rest looked up from reference TRBV7-8 and TRBJ2-5, is GAGVSQSPRYKVAKRGQDVALRCDPISGHVSLFWYQQALGQGPEFLTYFQNEAQLDKSGLPSDRFFAERPEGSVSTLKIQRTQQEDSAVYLCASSLAGAGQSSQYFGPGTRLLVL.

This clone has a handful of counts. This chain connects TRBV7-9 to TRBJ2-7; the match to TRBD2 covers 14 bases. V trimming: 5 bases; J trimming: 1 base; junction bases outside the gene matches: 4. The CDR3 loop spans 16 amino acids. Germline-derived CDR1 and CDR2 are SEHNR and FQNEAQ (reference sequence). The CDR3 bases are TGTGCCAGCAGCCCCTGGACTAGCGGGGGGTCCTACGAGCAGTACTTC. It codes for CASSPWTSGGSYEQYF. The full variable domain, its missing parts supplied by reference TRBV7-9 and TRBJ2-7, is DTGVSQNPRHKITKRGQNVTFRCDPISEHNRLYWYRQTLGQGPEFLTYFQNEAQLEKSRLLSDRFSAERPKGSFSTLEIQRTEQGDSAMYLCASSPWTSGGSYEQYFGPGTRLTVT.

This chain uses TRBV12-5 with TRBJ1-1, with 7 bases lining up with TRBD1. The germline V gene has CDR1 LGHNT and CDR2 FRNRAP. The CDR3 totals 15 residues. Unmatched junction bases numbered 13, after V lost 4 bases and J lost 8 bases. This CDR3 is CASGSPVDRAGEAFF. The CDR3 region has the DNA TGTGCTAGTGGTTCGCCAGTCGACAGGGCTGGGGAAGCTTTCTTT.

This rearrangement joins TRBV21-1 to TRBJ1-4; TRBD1 is the table's D call and was not checked against the DNA. TRBV21-1 is classified as a pseudogene. The CDR3 has 15 amino acids. DNA of the CDR3: TGTGCCAGCAGCAAAGAGACAGGGCAAAGAGAAAAACTGTTTTTT. Encoded protein: CASSKETGQREKLFF.

V is TRBV12-5 and J is TRBJ1-5; D gene unclear. The CDR3 runs to 14 residues. Trimming shortened V by 0 bases and J by 4 bases, and 7 bases separated the two germline ends. The germline CDR1 and CDR2 sequences are LGHNT and FRNRAP. CDR3 nucleotide sequence: TGTGCTAGTGGTTTGGTAGCCGGGAATCAGCCCCAGCATTTT. Protein product: CASGLVAGNQPQHF.

The genes are TRBV7-3 and TRBJ2-2; 10 nucleotides agree with TRBD2. V was pared by 5 bases and J by 7 bases, with 13 bases of the junction left unmatched. CDR3 length: 17 residues. The germline V gene has CDR1 SGHTA and CDR2 FQGTGA. The CDR3 DNA sequence: TGTGCCAGCAGCAGGAGAATTAGCGGGGGGCACGGCGGGGAGCTGTTTTTT. Translation: CASSRRISGGHGGELFF.

The rearrangement uses TRBV6-5 and TRBJ1-2, with 7 nucleotides matching TRBD1. The J segment lost 4 bases and the V segment lost 2 bases, leaving 7 bases of the junction unmatched. The length of the CDR3 is 15 residues. CDR1 is MNHEY and CDR2 is SVGAGI in the germline V gene. The CDR3 sequence: CASSYTPSGGYGYTF. The CDR3 nucleotides read TGTGCCAGCAGTTACACGCCCTCAGGGGGCTATGGCTACACCTTC.

The V and J genes are TRBV19 and TRBJ1-5, with TRBD1 identical over 7 bases. The CDR3 is 17 amino acids. CDR1 is LNHDA and CDR2 is SQIVND in the germline V gene (reference sequence). The junction had 13 bases not matched to a gene; V was cut back by 3 bases and J by 5 bases. The CDR3 loop reads CASSIIAGRGFHQPQHF. The CDR3 DNA follows: TGTGCCAGTAGTATTATTGCCGGCAGGGGGTTTCATCAGCCCCAGCATTTT.

The CDR3 coding sequence is TGCGCCAGCAGCCAAGTCCTGGGGAGGACCTCCTACGAGCAGTACTTC. Residues: CASSQVLGRTSYEQYF. This chain uses TRBV4-1 with TRBJ2-7; perhaps TRBD2 as D (6 bases). The CDR3 has 16 amino acids. V was shortened by 1 base and J by 0 bases, with 13 bases between the two germline ends. Germline CDR1 reads MGHRA; CDR2 reads YSYEKL.

This clone was observed a few times. V is TRBV4-2 and J is TRBJ1-3; D is perhaps TRBD1 (5 bases). V was trimmed by 1 base and J by 1 base, leaving 8 bases between them. From germline, CDR1 is LGHNA and CDR2 YNFKEQ. This CDR3 spans 15 amino acids. The CDR3 here is CASSQGEGSGNTIYF. The CDR3 DNA sequence: TGTGCCAGCAGCCAAGGGGAGGGGTCTGGAAACACCATATATTTT.

The chain employs TRBV7-2 and TRBJ1-4; 7 nucleotides match TRBD1. Germline V CDR1 and CDR2: SGHTA, FQGNSA. This CDR3 spans 16 amino acids. V trimming: 6 bases; J trimming: 7 bases; junction bases outside the gene matches: 14. The CDR3 DNA sequence: TGTGCCAGCAGTCCAAGAGAGGGACAGAGGGGTGAAAAACTGTTTTTT. This sequence encodes CASSPREGQRGEKLFF.

The gene calls are TRBV5-1 and TRBJ1-2, with TRBD1 identical over 7 bases. With V trimmed by 0 bases and J by 4 bases, 3 bases remained unmatched. Germline lookup yields CDR1 SGHRS and CDR2 YFSETQ. The CDR3 length is 14 residues. CDR3 amino acids: CASSLVGDSYGYTF. As DNA, the CDR3 is TGCGCCAGCAGCTTGGTTGGGGACAGCTATGGCTACACCTTC. The whole variable domain, filled in from reference TRBV5-1 and TRBJ1-2, reads KAGVTQTPRYLIKTRGQQVTLSCSPISGHRSVSWYQQTPGQGLQFLFEYFSETQRNKGNFPGRFSGRQFSNSRSEMNVSTLELGDSALYLCASSLVGDSYGYTFGSGTRLTVV.

This clone was seen a few times. The V and J genes are TRBV6-1 and TRBJ1-1; D is unclear. Deletions cut 2 bases from V and 8 bases from J, with 12 bases between. Per the germline V gene, CDR1 is MNHNS and CDR2 is SASEGT. The CDR3 loop spans 13 amino acids. CDR3 nucleotides: TGTGCCAGCAGTGAAAGCAGGCGAACCGAAGCTTTCTTT. Residues: CASSESRRTEAFF.

This clone was observed a single time. The chain couples TRBV27 to TRBJ1-1; 8 bases are a match to TRBD1. Trimming took 4 bases from V and 5 from J; bases not matched to a gene: 3. Germline values: CDR1 MNHEY, CDR2 SMNVEV (reference sequence). The CDR3 totals 13 residues. CDR3 bases: TGTGCCAGCAGTTGGACAGGGAGGACTGAAGCTTTCTTT. Protein: CASSWTGRTEAFF.

The CDR3 DNA reads TGTGCCAGCAGTGAGCGACAGGGCAATCAGCCCCAGCATTTT. Translated, it gives CASSERQGNQPQHF. V usage is TRBV2 and J usage is TRBJ1-5; a weak D match, TRBD1 (6 bases). The CDR3 extends over 14 amino acids. Germline-derived CDR1 and CDR2 are SNHLY and FYNNEI. The V and J ends lost 3 bases and 2 bases respectively, with 8 bases between them.

The rearrangement joins TRBV5-5 to TRBJ2-1, with D possibly being TRBD1 (6 bases). Trimming pared 4 bases from V and 2 bases from J, leaving 13 bases between. CDR1 is SGHKS, CDR2 YYEKEE, per germline (reference sequence). The CDR3 has 15 residues. The CDR3 region has the DNA TGTGCCAGCAGCGCCCGGACAGACCCCTACAATGAGCAGTTCTTC. It is translated as CASSARTDPYNEQFF.

The V call is TRBV12-5, the J call TRBJ2-2, with a possible D match to TRBD2 (6 bases). Germline V gives CDR1 LGHNT, CDR2 FRNRAP. This CDR3 region has 15 residues. Trimming shortened V by 5 bases and J by 5 bases, and 15 bases separated the two germline ends. DNA of the CDR3: TGTGCTAGTGGTGGGGACTGGGTAAGGACCGGGGAGCTGTTTTTT. The encoded protein is CASGGDWVRTGELFF.

The rearrangement uses TRBV5-1 and TRBJ2-1, with D possibly TRBD2 on 7 matching bases. V was cut by 2 bases and J by 2 bases, with 11 bases left in between. Germline lookup yields CDR1 SGHRS and CDR2 YFSETQ. CDR3 size: 15 residues. Here the CDR3 DNA reads TGCGCCAGCAGCTTACGCGGGGGCCCCTACAATGAGCAGTTCTTC. Translation: CASSLRGGPYNEQFF.

This chain connects TRBV7-9 to TRBJ2-7; D is uncertain. CDR3 length: 15 residues. V was cut by 0 bases and J by 1 base, with 10 bases left in between. Germline lookup yields CDR1 SEHNR and CDR2 FQNEAQ (reference sequence). CDR3 DNA: TGTGCCAGCAGCTTAGCGTTGGGCAAGTCCTACGAGCAGTACTTC. It translates to CASSLALGKSYEQYF. The full variable domain, rest sourced from reference TRBV7-9 and TRBJ2-7, is DTGVSQNPRHKITKRGQNVTFRCDPISEHNRLYWYRQTLGQGPEFLTYFQNEAQLEKSRLLSDRFSAERPKGSFSTLEIQRTEQGDSAMYLCASSLALGKSYEQYFGPGTRLTVT.

CDR3 nucleotides: TGTGCCAGCTCCCGGGAGAGGAGCACTGAAGCTTTCTTT. It specifies CASSRERSTEAFF. This sequence joins TRBV6-1 and TRBJ1-1; D gene uncertain. This CDR3 spans 13 amino acids. From germline, CDR1 is MNHNS and CDR2 SASEGT. Between the trimmed V and J ends, which lost 8 bases and 4 bases, there was a span of 14 bases.

The chain couples TRBV6-4 to TRBJ2-1, with TRBD2 identical over 8 bases. Germline CDR1 is MRHNA and CDR2 is SNTAGT. The junction had 0 bases not matched to a gene; V was cut back by 2 bases and J by 9 bases. CDR3 length: 12 amino acids. CDR3 nucleotides: TGTGCCAGCAGTGACAGCGGGGGTGAGCAGTTCTTC. Translating it yields CASSDSGGEQFF.

This chain uses TRBV5-6 with TRBJ2-1; 8 nucleotides line up with TRBD1. After removal of 0 bases from V and 0 bases from J, the junction contained 5 bases not matched to a gene. The length of the CDR3 is 17 residues. From germline, CDR1 is SGHDT and CDR2 YYEEEE. The CDR3 region is CASSLDPGGSSYNEQFF. The DNA for the CDR3 is TGTGCCAGCAGCTTGGATCCAGGGGGCAGCTCCTACAATGAGCAGTTCTTC.

This clone has a single count. This chain uses TRBV29-1 with TRBJ1-1, with D possibly TRBD1 on 5 matching bases. The CDR3 has 12 residues. The germline gives CDR1 SQVTM, CDR2 ANQGSEA. This CDR3 reads CMGSQGNTEAFF. The CDR3 region has the DNA TGCATGGGGTCGCAGGGGAACACTGAAGCTTTCTTT.

The rearrangement links TRBV14 to TRBJ2-1; D is ambiguous. Germline CDR1 and CDR2: SGHDN and FVKESK. This CDR3 comprises 13 residues. V lost 7 bases to trimming and J lost 9 bases, with 16 bases between them. The CDR3, as DNA: TGTGCCAGCAAGAATCGCGCAATGCCTGAGCAGTTCTTC. Its protein is CASKNRAMPEQFF.

The genes are TRBV9 and TRBJ2-1; D unclear. Trimming took 7 bases from V and 2 from J, leaving 13 bases between them. The CDR3 is made up of 14 amino acids. The germline CDR1 and CDR2 sequences are SGDLS and YYNGEE. The CDR3 DNA is TGTGCCAGCGCTCAGGTCCTTACCTACAATGAGCAGTTCTTC. Protein product: CASAQVLTYNEQFF.

Comment on this clone: The same CDR3 also results from other DNA sequences found in this sample. This rearrangement joins TRBV9 to TRBJ1-1; 7 bases are shared with TRBD1. In germline, CDR1 is SGDLS, CDR2 YYNGEE. J gave up 3 bases and V 1 base, and 6 bases lay outside the gene matches. The CDR3 sequence is 15 residues long. The CDR3: CASSVRQGWDTEAFF. The CDR3 region has the DNA TGTGCCAGCAGCGTAAGACAGGGTTGGGACACTGAAGCTTTCTTT.

This clone has more than one count but fewer than ten. The chain employs TRBV9 and TRBJ2-6, with 11 bases matching TRBD1. V lost 6 bases and J lost 4; bases outside the gene matches: 18. The germline CDR1 and CDR2 sequences are SGDLS and YYNGEE. The CDR3 has 20 amino acids. CDR3 in amino acids: CASKPGTGGERFSGANVLTF. In nucleotides, the CDR3 is TGTGCCAGCAAACCCGGGACAGGGGGTGAGCGGTTCTCCGGGGCCAACGTCCTGACTTTC. The variable domain in full, completed from reference TRBV9 and TRBJ2-6, reads DSGVTQTPKHLITATGQRVTLRCSPRSGDLSVYWYQQSLDQGLQFLIQYYNGEERAKGNILERFSAQQFPDLHSELNLSSLELGDSALYFCASKPGTGGERFSGANVLTFGAGSRLTVL.